This entry describes one TCR beta chain. Its antigen is not identified. This sample stems from a study of CD8 T cells in ankylosing spondylitis. Broader study findings: There were earlier reports of some motif variants in reactive arthritis synovial fluid and blood. In ankylosing spondylitis patients, matched synovial fluid reportedly showed significant enrichment of disease-linked clones.

TCRdb fed the 5' RACE reads into MiXCR, producing one record per CDR3 protein. The sample includes hundreds of thousands of distinct CDR3 sequences, roughly 32% seen only once; the top ten take around 4%. The CDR3 length is 14 residues. After removal of 6 bases from V and 4 bases from J, the junction contained 4 bases not matched to a gene. This chain links TRBV12-3 or TRBV12-4 with TRBJ2-2, with 8 bases lining up with TRBD1. The origin of this receptor is a male donor with ankylosing spondylitis or in good health (not recorded which). Sequencing used blood, either unsorted or a sorted T cell fraction (not recorded which). Here the CDR3 reads CASRDTGGTGELFF. The CDR3 DNA reads TGTGCCAGCAGAGATACAGGGGGCACCGGGGAGCTGTTTTTT.